Following are 8 T cell receptor beta chains from one sample sequenced in a study of blood T cells in healthy people across ages. Through a sample-barcoded 5' primer and a J-beta primer mix, a second PCR was run for 7 to 11 cycles. TCRdb redid the calling of the 5' RACE reads with MiXCR, one entry per CDR3 protein. The profile shows some 1 million distinct CDR3 sequences, 35% to 50% of them singletons. Sequencing input: blood. The receptors were sampled from a woman in her sixties or seventies in good health.

J is TRBJ2-3 and V is TRBV30, with D unresolved. The CDR3 extends over 15 amino acids. The V end was cut by 1 base, the J end by 0 bases, with 11 bases between. Germline CDR1 reads GTSNPN; CDR2 reads SVGIG (reference sequence). The CDR3 bases are TGTGCCTGGAGTGAGGGATCCCCAAGCACAGATACGCAGTATTTT. Translated, it gives CAWSEGSPSTDTQYF.

This clonotype appeared a few times. The chain is built from TRBV29-1 and TRBJ2-1, with 9 bases fitting TRBD2. CDR3 size: 14 residues. The V gene end was trimmed by 1 base and the J gene end by 8 bases; junction bases not matched to a gene: 6. Germline loops: CDR1 SQVTM, CDR2 ANQGSEA. CDR3 sequence reads: CSVEGGRAVHEQFF. CDR3 sequence (DNA): TGCAGCGTTGAAGGCGGGAGGGCCGTCCATGAGCAGTTCTTC.

The V and J genes are TRBV7-9 and TRBJ1-4; 10 bases agree with TRBD1. CDR1 and CDR2 from the germline V gene are SEHNR and FQNEAQ (reference sequence). V shed 4 bases and J 2 bases; nucleotides not matched to a gene: 4. CDR3 length: 16 amino acids. The CDR3 loop is CASSSRQGATNEKLFF. DNA for the CDR3: TGTGCCAGCAGCTCCAGACAGGGGGCCACTAATGAAAAACTGTTTTTT.

The V gene is TRBV6-5, the J gene TRBJ2-3; D gene uncertain. This CDR3 is 13 amino acids long. CDR1 and CDR2 from the germline V gene are MNHEY and SVGAGI. V lost 2 bases and J 5 bases, leaving 8 bases between the germline ends. CDR3 sequence: CASSYNPGDTQYF. The CDR3 nucleotides read TGTGCCAGCAGTTACAATCCGGGAGATACGCAGTATTTT.

This clonotype turned up a few times. V gene TRBV20-1 combines with J gene TRBJ2-1; a possible D gene is TRBD2 (5 bases). CDR1 is DFQATT, CDR2 SNEGSKA, per germline (reference sequence). Trimming removed 0 bases from V and 4 bases from J, with 16 bases in between. CDR3 length: 16 residues. The CDR3 nucleotides read TGCAGTGCTAGAGATTATGAGGGAGAGGAATACAATGAGCAGTTCTTC. Residues: CSARDYEGEEYNEQFF.

About this clonotype itself: Since a much larger clone is just one base distant, this may be a read error. The rearrangement joins TRBV11-1 to TRBJ2-4; 8 bases line up with TRBD2. The CDR3 runs to 14 residues. Per germline, CDR1 SGHAT and CDR2 FQDESV (reference sequence). V was clipped by 5 bases and J by 13 bases; unmatched bases: 13. CDR3: CASSRRGSKREQYF. Here the CDR3 DNA reads TGTGCCAGCAGCCGGCGGGGGAGCAAGCGGGAGCAGTACTTC.

This clonotype was seen a handful of times. This chain connects TRBV27 to TRBJ1-2; TRBD1 matches at 7 bases. The CDR3 length is 15 residues. Looked up from germline, CDR1 is MNHEY and CDR2 is SMNVEV (reference sequence). V trimming: 3 bases; J trimming: 5 bases; junction bases outside the gene matches: 9. CDR3 sequence: CASSFWDSGSYGYTF. For the CDR3, the DNA is TGTGCCAGCAGTTTTTGGGACAGCGGGTCTTATGGCTACACCTTC.

The chain couples TRBV4-2 to TRBJ2-1; perhaps TRBD2 as D (6 bases). V shed 1 base and J shed 6 bases, with 10 bases lying between them. The CDR3 consists of 14 residues. In germline, CDR1 is LGHNA, CDR2 YNFKEQ. Written as DNA, the CDR3 is TGTGCCAGCAGCCAAGGGGTGGGGGGCAATGAGCAGTTCTTC. Its translation is CASSQGVGGNEQFF.